This TCR beta chain is from a study of OX40 agonist ivuxolimab in advanced cancers. Looking at the study overall: More than 35% of patients had received prior checkpoint inhibitor therapy. In three patients, partial responses were observed, one with hepatocellular carcinoma and two with cutaneous melanoma. Notes on the study in general: Blood T cells, both CD4+ and CD8+, expanded clonally by week 6 at 0.1 to 3.0 mg/kg.

With regard to this clone: Antigen: not known.

Data came from immunoSEQ multiplex PCR; TCRdb stores just in-frame clones and leaves some out. The sample lists about 79,000 clones; 75% to 95% were seen once. Trimming pared 6 bases from V and 2 bases from J, leaving 8 bases between. The CDR3 runs to 12 residues. Germline V gene lookup returns CDR1 MNHNY and CDR2 SVGAGI (reference sequence). V gene TRBV6-6 combines with J gene TRBJ2-7, with D unclear. The sequence derives from an adult with an advanced solid tumor such as melanoma, head and neck, liver or kidney cancer. Material: CD4+ or CD8+ T cells sorted from blood, obtained in a trial of the OX40 agonist ivuxolimab. The CDR3 is CASRLDPYEQYF. The CDR3 DNA reads as TGTGCCAGCAGGCTCGACCCCTACGAGCAGTACTTC.